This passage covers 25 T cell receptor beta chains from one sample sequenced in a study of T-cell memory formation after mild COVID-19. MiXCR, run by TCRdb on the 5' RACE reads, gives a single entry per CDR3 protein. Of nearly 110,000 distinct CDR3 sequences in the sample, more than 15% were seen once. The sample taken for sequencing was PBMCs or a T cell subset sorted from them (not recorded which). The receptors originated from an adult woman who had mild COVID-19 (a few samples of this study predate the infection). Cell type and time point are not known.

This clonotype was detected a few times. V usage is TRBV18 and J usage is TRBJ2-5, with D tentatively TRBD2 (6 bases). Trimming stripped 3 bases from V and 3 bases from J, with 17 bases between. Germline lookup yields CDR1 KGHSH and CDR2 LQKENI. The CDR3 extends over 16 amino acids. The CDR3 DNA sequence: TGTGCCAGCTCACCGTTCTCCGGGGGTGGAAAAGAGACCCAGTACTTC. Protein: CASSPFSGGGKETQYF.

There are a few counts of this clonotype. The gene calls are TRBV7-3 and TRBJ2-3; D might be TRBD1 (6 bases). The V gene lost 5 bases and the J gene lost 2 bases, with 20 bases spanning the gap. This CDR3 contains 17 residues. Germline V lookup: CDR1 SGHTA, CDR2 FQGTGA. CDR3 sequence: CASSPRAGVDITDTQYF. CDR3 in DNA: TGTGCCAGCAGCCCCCGGGCAGGGGTCGACATCACAGATACGCAGTATTTT.

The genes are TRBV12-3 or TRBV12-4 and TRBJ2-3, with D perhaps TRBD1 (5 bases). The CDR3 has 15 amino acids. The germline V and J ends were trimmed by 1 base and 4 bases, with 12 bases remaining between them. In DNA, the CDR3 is TGTGCCAGCAGTTTAGTTGGCAGGGCATCAGATACGCAGTATTTT. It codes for CASSLVGRASDTQYF.

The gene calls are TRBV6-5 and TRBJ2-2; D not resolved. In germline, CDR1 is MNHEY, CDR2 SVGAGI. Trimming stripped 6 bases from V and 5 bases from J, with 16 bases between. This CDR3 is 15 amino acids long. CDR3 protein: CASSVLVVGTGELFF. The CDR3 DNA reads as TGTGCCAGCAGCGTGCTAGTCGTTGGGACCGGGGAGCTGTTTTTT.

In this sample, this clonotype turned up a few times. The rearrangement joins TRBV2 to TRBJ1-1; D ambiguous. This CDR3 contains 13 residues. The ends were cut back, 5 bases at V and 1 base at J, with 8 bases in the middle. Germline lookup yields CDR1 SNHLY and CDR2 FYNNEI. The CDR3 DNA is TGTGCCAGCAGTTCGGAGACGAACACTGAAGCTTTCTTT. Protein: CASSSETNTEAFF.

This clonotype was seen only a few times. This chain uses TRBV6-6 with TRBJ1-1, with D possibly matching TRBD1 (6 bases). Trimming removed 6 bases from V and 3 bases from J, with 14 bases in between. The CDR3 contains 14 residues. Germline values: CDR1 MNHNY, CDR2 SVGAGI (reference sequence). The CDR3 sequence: CASSPGGPDTEAFF. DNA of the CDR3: TGTGCCAGCAGCCCCGGGGGGCCGGACACTGAAGCTTTCTTT.

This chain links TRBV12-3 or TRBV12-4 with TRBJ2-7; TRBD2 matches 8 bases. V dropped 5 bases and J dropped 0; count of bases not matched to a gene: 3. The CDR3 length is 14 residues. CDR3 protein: CASSTSGASYEQYF. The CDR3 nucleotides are TGTGCCAGCAGTACTAGCGGAGCCTCCTACGAGCAGTACTTC.

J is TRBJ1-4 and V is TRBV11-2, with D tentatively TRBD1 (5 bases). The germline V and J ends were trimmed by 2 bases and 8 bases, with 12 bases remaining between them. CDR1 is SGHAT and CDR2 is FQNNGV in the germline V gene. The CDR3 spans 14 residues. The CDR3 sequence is CASSLLGEREKLFF. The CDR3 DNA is TGTGCCAGCAGCTTATTGGGGGAGAGGGAAAAACTGTTTTTT.

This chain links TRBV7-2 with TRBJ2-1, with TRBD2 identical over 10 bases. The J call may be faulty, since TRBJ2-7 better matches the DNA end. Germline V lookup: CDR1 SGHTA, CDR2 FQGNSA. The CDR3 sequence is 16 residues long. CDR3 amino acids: CASTPLAGTAYNEQYF. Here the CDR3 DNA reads TGTGCCAGCACCCCACTAGCGGGGACCGCCTACAATGAGCAGTACTTC.

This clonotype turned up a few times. The CDR3, as DNA: TGCAGTGCTAGCCCCCTAGCGGGAAATACAGATACGCAGTATTTT. Translating gives CSASPLAGNTDTQYF. The V and J genes are TRBV20-1 and TRBJ2-3, with 9 bases aligning to TRBD2. Germline V CDR1 and CDR2: DFQATT, SNEGSKA (reference sequence). CDR3 size: 15 residues. V gave up 3 bases and J gave up 3 bases; unmatched junction bases: 7.

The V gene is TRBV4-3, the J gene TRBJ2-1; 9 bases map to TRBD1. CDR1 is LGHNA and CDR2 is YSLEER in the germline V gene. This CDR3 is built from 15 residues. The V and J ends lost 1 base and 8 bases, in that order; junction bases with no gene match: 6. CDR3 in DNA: TGCGCCAGCAGCCAAGGAAGGGACAGGGCCCATGAGCAGTTCTTC. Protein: CASSQGRDRAHEQFF.

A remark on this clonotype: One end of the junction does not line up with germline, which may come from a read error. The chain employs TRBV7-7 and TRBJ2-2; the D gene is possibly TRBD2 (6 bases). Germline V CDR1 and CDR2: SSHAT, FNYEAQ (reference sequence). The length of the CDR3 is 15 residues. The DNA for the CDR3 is TGTGCTAGCAGCTTAGGAGGGGAGAGCACCGGGGAGCTGTTTTTT. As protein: CASSLGGESTGELFF.

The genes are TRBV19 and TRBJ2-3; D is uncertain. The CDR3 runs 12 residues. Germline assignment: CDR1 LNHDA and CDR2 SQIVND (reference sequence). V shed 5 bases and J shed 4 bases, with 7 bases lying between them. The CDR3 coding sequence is TGTGCCAGTAGTTTACATGCAGATACGCAGTATTTT. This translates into CASSLHADTQYF.

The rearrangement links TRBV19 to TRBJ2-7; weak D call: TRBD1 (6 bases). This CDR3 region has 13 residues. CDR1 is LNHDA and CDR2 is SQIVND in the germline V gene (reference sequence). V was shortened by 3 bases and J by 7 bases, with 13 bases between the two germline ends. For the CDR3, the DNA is TGTGCCAGTAGTATGGCGTCAGGGGCAGAGCAGTACTTC. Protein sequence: CASSMASGAEQYF.

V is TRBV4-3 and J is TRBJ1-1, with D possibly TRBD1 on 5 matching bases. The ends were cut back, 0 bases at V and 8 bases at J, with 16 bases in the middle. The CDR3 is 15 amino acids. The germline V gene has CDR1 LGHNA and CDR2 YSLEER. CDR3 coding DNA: TGCGCCAGCAGCCAAGATACGGTGAGACAGACCGAAGCTTTCTTT. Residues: CASSQDTVRQTEAFF.

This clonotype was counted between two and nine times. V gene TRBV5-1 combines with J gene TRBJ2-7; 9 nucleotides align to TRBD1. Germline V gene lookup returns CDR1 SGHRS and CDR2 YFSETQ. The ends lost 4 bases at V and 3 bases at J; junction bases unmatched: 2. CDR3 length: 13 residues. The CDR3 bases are TGCGCCAGCAGCGACAGGGGGAACTACGAGCAGTACTTC. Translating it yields CASSDRGNYEQYF.

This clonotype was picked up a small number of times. As DNA, the CDR3 is TGTGCCAGCAGTTACTCGATAGCGGGGGAGGGCACCGGGGAGCTGTTTTTT. Translating it yields CASSYSIAGEGTGELFF. The rearrangement uses TRBV6-5 and TRBJ2-2, with 9 bases lining up with TRBD2. Trimming cost V 0 bases and J 4 bases; bases outside gene matches: 6. The germline gives CDR1 MNHEY, CDR2 SVGAGI. The CDR3 length is 17 residues.

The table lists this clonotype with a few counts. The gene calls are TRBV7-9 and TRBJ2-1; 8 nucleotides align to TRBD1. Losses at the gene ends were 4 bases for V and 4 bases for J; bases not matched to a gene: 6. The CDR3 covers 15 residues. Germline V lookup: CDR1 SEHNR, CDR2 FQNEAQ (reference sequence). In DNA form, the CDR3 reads TGTGCCAGCAGCTCGGCAGGGGGCGCTTACAATGAGCAGTTCTTC. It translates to CASSSAGGAYNEQFF.

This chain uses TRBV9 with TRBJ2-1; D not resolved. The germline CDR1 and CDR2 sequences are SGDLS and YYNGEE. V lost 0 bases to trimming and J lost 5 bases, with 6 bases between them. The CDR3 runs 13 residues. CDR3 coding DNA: TGTGCCAGCAGCGTAGTGCACCACAATGAGCAGTTCTTC. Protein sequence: CASSVVHHNEQFF.

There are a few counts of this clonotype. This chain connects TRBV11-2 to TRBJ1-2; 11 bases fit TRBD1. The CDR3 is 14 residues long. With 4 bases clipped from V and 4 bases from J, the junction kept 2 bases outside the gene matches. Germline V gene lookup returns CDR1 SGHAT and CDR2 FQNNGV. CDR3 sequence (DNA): TGTGCCAGCAGCTCTGGGACAGGGGGCTATGGCTACACCTTC. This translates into CASSSGTGGYGYTF.

The CDR3 is CASDGHLNTEAFF. CDR3 in DNA: TGTGCCAGCGACGGACATTTGAACACTGAAGCTTTCTTT. The chain carries TRBV12-3 or TRBV12-4 and TRBJ1-1, with D possibly being TRBD1 (5 bases). CDR3 length: 13 residues. The V end was cut by 8 bases, the J end by 0 bases, with 10 bases between.

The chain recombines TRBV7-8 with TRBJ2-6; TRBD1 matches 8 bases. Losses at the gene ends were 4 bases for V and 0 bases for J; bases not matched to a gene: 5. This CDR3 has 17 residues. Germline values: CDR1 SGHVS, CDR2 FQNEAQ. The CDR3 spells CASSWTGPISGANVLTF. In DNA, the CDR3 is TGTGCCAGCAGCTGGACAGGGCCCATCTCTGGGGCCAACGTCCTGACTTTC.

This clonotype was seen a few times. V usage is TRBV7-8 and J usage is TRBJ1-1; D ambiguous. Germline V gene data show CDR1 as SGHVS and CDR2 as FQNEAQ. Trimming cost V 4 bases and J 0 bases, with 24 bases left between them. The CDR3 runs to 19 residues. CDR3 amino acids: CASSYLTLIPPEVNTEAFF. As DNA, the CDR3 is TGTGCCAGCAGCTACCTGACACTAATACCTCCCGAGGTGAACACTGAAGCTTTCTTT. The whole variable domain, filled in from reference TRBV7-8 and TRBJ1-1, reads GAGVSQSPRYKVAKRGQDVALRCDPISGHVSLFWYQQALGQGPEFLTYFQNEAQLDKSGLPSDRFFAERPEGSVSTLKIQRTQQEDSAVYLCASSYLTLIPPEVNTEAFFGQGTRLTVV.

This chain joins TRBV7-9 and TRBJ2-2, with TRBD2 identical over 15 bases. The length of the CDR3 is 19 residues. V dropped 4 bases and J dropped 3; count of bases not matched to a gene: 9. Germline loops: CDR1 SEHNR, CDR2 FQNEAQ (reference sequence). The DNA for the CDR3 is TGTGCCAGCAGCTACGGTTGGGGGACTAGCGGGAGGCACACCGGGGAGCTGTTTTTT. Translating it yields CASSYGWGTSGRHTGELFF. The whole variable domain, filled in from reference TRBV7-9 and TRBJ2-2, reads DTGVSQNPRHKITKRGQNVTFRCDPISEHNRLYWYRQTLGQGPEFLTYFQNEAQLEKSRLLSDRFSAERPKGSFSTLEIQRTEQGDSAMYLCASSYGWGTSGRHTGELFFGEGSRLTVL.

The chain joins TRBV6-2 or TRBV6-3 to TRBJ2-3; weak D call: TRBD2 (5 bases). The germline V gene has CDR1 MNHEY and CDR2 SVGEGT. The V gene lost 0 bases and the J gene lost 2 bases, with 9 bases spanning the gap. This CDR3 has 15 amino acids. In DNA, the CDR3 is TGTGCCAGCAGTTACTCGGAGGAGCCCACAGATACGCAGTATTTT. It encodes CASSYSEEPTDTQYF.